Given below is one T cell receptor (beta chain) in context. Per the germline V gene, CDR1 is MNHNS and CDR2 is SASEGT. The V and J ends lost 6 bases and 10 bases respectively, with 16 bases between them. The CDR3 covers 14 residues. The sample comes from a study of long-term antiretroviral therapy in people with HIV. At the survey level, the v3.0 immunoSEQ assay was run. Assay used: immunoSEQ multiplex PCR; TCRdb lists only in-frame clones, some missing. The top ten clones hold less than 8.5% of a sample with tens of thousands of clones, 80% to 90% of them seen once. The chain has TRBV6-1 and TRBJ1-6, with D perhaps matching TRBD1 (5 bases). The source was unsorted PBMCs, collected roughly 5 years before starting antiretroviral therapy. This TCR was sampled from a man in his forties or fifties with HIV. This CDR3 is CASRRGAYTSPLHF. CDR3 DNA: TGTGCCAGCAGGAGGGGAGCTTATACATCACCCCTCCACTTT.